A selection of T cell receptor beta chains follows, all from one sample in a study of CD8 T cells in ankylosing spondylitis. In TCRdb, the 5' RACE reads were re-called with MiXCR into one record per CDR3 protein. The sample holds hundreds of thousands of distinct CDR3 sequences; about 10% are singletons and the top ten take about 0.49%. The sample taken for sequencing was blood, either unsorted or a sorted T cell fraction (not recorded which). Source of these receptors: a male donor with ankylosing spondylitis. The CDR3 runs from the conserved cysteine through the conserved F or W. Each record gives: V gene, D gene, J gene, clone size, CDR3 DNA, CDR3 protein. D genes are given only for firm matches. Only some rows state a clone size, as once, few, many or a class for expanded clones.

V gene: TRBV12-3/TRBV12-4; D gene: TRBD1; J gene: TRBJ2-1; clone size: many; CDR3 DNA: TGTGCCAGCAGAAGACAGGGGGGCGATGAGCAGTTCTTC; CDR3 protein: CASRRQGGDEQFF
V gene: TRBV5-1; D gene: TRBD1; J gene: TRBJ2-5; clone size: NA; CDR3 DNA: TGCGCCAGCAGCCCGACAGGGGCCCAAGAGACCCAGTACTTC; CDR3 protein: CASSPTGAQETQYF
V gene: TRBV20-1; D gene: TRBD1; J gene: TRBJ2-3; clone size: once; CDR3 DNA: TGCAGTGCTGAACCGGGACAGGGGATCTTCACAGATACGCAGTATTTT; CDR3 protein: CSAEPGQGIFTDTQYF
V gene: TRBV10-3; D gene: NA; J gene: TRBJ1-1; clone size: few; CDR3 DNA: TGTGCCATCAGTGAGTCAAAGGGTATGGACACTGAAGCTTTCTTT; CDR3 protein: CAISESKGMDTEAFF
V gene: TRBV29-1; D gene: TRBD2; J gene: TRBJ2-5; clone size: many; CDR3 DNA: TGCAGCGTTGTTGGCGGGACTAGCTGGCAGACCCAGTACTTC; CDR3 protein: CSVVGGTSWQTQYF
V gene: TRBV20-1; D gene: TRBD2; J gene: TRBJ2-5; clone size: NA; CDR3 DNA: TGCAGTGCTTTGTCGGGGGGGCAAGAGACCCAGTACTTC; CDR3 protein: CSALSGGQETQYF
V gene: TRBV5-1; D gene: TRBD1; J gene: TRBJ2-3; clone size: NA; CDR3 DNA: TGCGCCAGCAGCTTGATGTCAGGGGGCGAAGCAGATACGCAGTATTTT; CDR3 protein: CASSLMSGGEADTQYF
V gene: TRBV5-6; D gene: NA; J gene: TRBJ2-6; clone size: few; CDR3 DNA: TGTGCCAGCAGCTCTAAGCGGGACAGCCTTGGGGCCAACGTCCTGACTTTC; CDR3 protein: CASSSKRDSLGANVLTF
V gene: TRBV1; D gene: NA; J gene: TRBJ2-3; clone size: few; CDR3 DNA: TGCACCAGCAGCCTGCAAACAGATACGCAGTATTTT; CDR3 protein: CTSSLQTDTQYF
V gene: TRBV10-3; D gene: TRBD1; J gene: TRBJ1-2; clone size: NA; CDR3 DNA: TGTGCCATTACGGGACAGGCCCACTATGGCTACACCTTC; CDR3 protein: CAITGQAHYGYTF
V gene: TRBV5-5; D gene: NA; J gene: TRBJ2-5; clone size: NA; CDR3 DNA: TGTCCCAGCAGCTTGGATGTACTGCTGCAAGAGACCCAGTACTTC; CDR3 protein: CPSSLDVLLQETQYF
V gene: TRBV5-1; D gene: TRBD1; J gene: TRBJ2-5; clone size: few; CDR3 DNA: TGCGCCAGCAGCATTCGGACAGGGTATATGGAGACCCAGTACTTC; CDR3 protein: CASSIRTGYMETQYF
V gene: TRBV11-3; D gene: NA; J gene: TRBJ2-5; clone size: NA; CDR3 DNA: TGTGCCAGCAGCACCCAGGACCAAGAGACCCAGTACTTC; CDR3 protein: CASSTQDQETQYF
V gene: TRBV7-9; D gene: TRBD1; J gene: TRBJ1-6; clone size: many; CDR3 DNA: TGTGCCAGCAGCCTAGGTACAGGGGTAAATTCACCCCTCCACTTT; CDR3 protein: CASSLGTGVNSPLHF
V gene: TRBV6-2/TRBV6-3; D gene: TRBD1; J gene: TRBJ1-2; clone size: NA; CDR3 DNA: TGTGCCAGCAACCGACAGGGCTCGAATGGCTACACCTTC; CDR3 protein: CASNRQGSNGYTF
V gene: TRBV20-1; D gene: NA; J gene: TRBJ2-5; clone size: few; CDR3 DNA: TGCAGTGCTAGAGAAGGGACGGGAACAGGGACCCAGTACTTC; CDR3 protein: CSAREGTGTGTQYF
V gene: TRBV4-3; D gene: TRBD2; J gene: TRBJ2-7; clone size: few; CDR3 DNA: TGCGCCAGCAGCCAAGAAATACTAGCGGGAGCGAACGAGCAGTACTTC; CDR3 protein: CASSQEILAGANEQYF
V gene: TRBV6-5; D gene: NA; J gene: TRBJ2-7; clone size: few; CDR3 DNA: TGTGCCAGCAGTTACTGGTCAGGGGGAGGCTACGAGCAGTACTTC; CDR3 protein: CASSYWSGGGYEQYF
V gene: TRBV20-1; D gene: NA; J gene: TRBJ2-1; clone size: NA; CDR3 DNA: TGCAGTGCTAGAGTTTTGGGGGCCTCCTACAATGAGCAGTTCTTC; CDR3 protein: CSARVLGASYNEQFF
V gene: TRBV7-8; D gene: NA; J gene: TRBJ2-7; clone size: NA; CDR3 DNA: TGTGCCAGCAGCCCCGAGATGGGGGACTGGACCTACGAGCAGTACTTC; CDR3 protein: CASSPEMGDWTYEQYF
V gene: TRBV20-1; D gene: NA; J gene: TRBJ2-1; clone size: few; CDR3 DNA: TGCAGTGCTAGACCACACGGGAAAGGCTATGAGCAGTTCTTC; CDR3 protein: CSARPHGKGYEQFF
V gene: TRBV7-2; D gene: NA; J gene: TRBJ2-1; clone size: few; CDR3 DNA: TGTGCCAGCAGCTCTTCGCGTATCGAGGGGTTCTATGAGCAGTTCTTC; CDR3 protein: CASSSSRIEGFYEQFF
V gene: TRBV21-1; D gene: NA; J gene: TRBJ2-7; clone size: few; CDR3 DNA: TGTGCCAGCAGCAAAGTAAGGGCCCACGAGCAGTACTTC; CDR3 protein: CASSKVRAHEQYF
V gene: TRBV20-1; D gene: TRBD2; J gene: TRBJ2-7; clone size: NA; CDR3 DNA: TGCAGTGCTAGACCTGGGACTAGCGTAAACGAGCAGTACTTC; CDR3 protein: CSARPGTSVNEQYF
V gene: TRBV7-2; D gene: NA; J gene: TRBJ2-7; clone size: many; CDR3 DNA: TGTGCCAGCAGCTTCGACAGGAACGAGCAGTACTTC; CDR3 protein: CASSFDRNEQYF
V gene: TRBV10-3; D gene: NA; J gene: TRBJ2-6; clone size: few; CDR3 DNA: TGTGCCATCAGTGAGTCTGAGGTGCGGTCCTCTGGGGCCAACGTCCTGACTTTC; CDR3 protein: CAISESEVRSSGANVLTF
V gene: TRBV4-3; D gene: TRBD2; J gene: TRBJ2-5; clone size: NA; CDR3 DNA: TGCGCCAGCAGCCGGGGAGGGATAAGGGAGACCCAGTACTTC; CDR3 protein: CASSRGGIRETQYF
V gene: TRBV7-9; D gene: TRBD1; J gene: TRBJ1-4; clone size: many; CDR3 DNA: TGTGCCAGCAGCTCACGACAGGGGCTCAATGAAAAACTGTTTTTT; CDR3 protein: CASSSRQGLNEKLFF
V gene: TRBV11-1; D gene: TRBD1; J gene: TRBJ2-1; clone size: NA; CDR3 DNA: TGTGCCAGCAGCCCCATGGGGACAGGGTTATACAATGAGCAGTTCTTC; CDR3 protein: CASSPMGTGLYNEQFF
V gene: TRBV5-1; D gene: TRBD1; J gene: TRBJ1-1; clone size: few; CDR3 DNA: TGCGCCAGCAGCTTCGGGACAGGAGGGGGAACGACTGAAGCTTTCTTT; CDR3 protein: CASSFGTGGGTTEAFF
V gene: TRBV6-6; D gene: NA; J gene: TRBJ2-3; clone size: few; CDR3 DNA: TGTGCCAGCGCCTCCCTAAGGGATACGCAGTATTTT; CDR3 protein: CASASLRDTQYF
V gene: TRBV3-1; D gene: NA; J gene: TRBJ2-1; clone size: few; CDR3 DNA: TGTGCCAGCAGCCATCTCGGCAATGAGCAGTTCTTC; CDR3 protein: CASSHLGNEQFF
V gene: TRBV5-1; D gene: TRBD2; J gene: TRBJ2-1; clone size: few; CDR3 DNA: TGCGCCAGCAGCTTCAACGGGGGGACCTACAATGAGCAGTTCTTC; CDR3 protein: CASSFNGGTYNEQFF
V gene: TRBV29-1; D gene: NA; J gene: TRBJ2-3; clone size: many; CDR3 DNA: TGCAGCGTCGGCGGTGGAGAAGGCCCCACAGATACGCAGTATTTT; CDR3 protein: CSVGGGEGPTDTQYF
V gene: TRBV12-3/TRBV12-4; D gene: NA; J gene: TRBJ1-2; clone size: NA; CDR3 DNA: TGTGCCAGCAGTTTAAGGTTGGAGGGAGGCTACACCTTC; CDR3 protein: CASSLRLEGGYTF
V gene: TRBV5-1; D gene: TRBD1; J gene: TRBJ1-3; clone size: NA; CDR3 DNA: TGCGCCAGCAGCTTGGTCGGGACAGACGGAAACACCATATATTTT; CDR3 protein: CASSLVGTDGNTIYF
V gene: TRBV27; D gene: NA; J gene: TRBJ1-3; clone size: few; CDR3 DNA: TGTGCCAGCAGTCCAGGGGACGGAAACACCATATATTTT; CDR3 protein: CASSPGDGNTIYF
V gene: TRBV14; D gene: NA; J gene: TRBJ2-1; clone size: few; CDR3 DNA: TGTGCCAGCAGCCCGCCCGCGTACTACAATGAGCAGTTCTTC; CDR3 protein: CASSPPAYYNEQFF
V gene: TRBV20-1; D gene: NA; J gene: TRBJ2-3; clone size: few; CDR3 DNA: TGCAGTGCTAGAGATAGTCAGCGGGCGACAGATACGCAGTATTTT; CDR3 protein: CSARDSQRATDTQYF
V gene: TRBV10-2; D gene: NA; J gene: TRBJ2-7; clone size: few; CDR3 DNA: TGCGCCAGCAGCATACTCTGGGACCAAACTAGGTACGAGCAGTACTTC; CDR3 protein: CASSILWDQTRYEQYF
V gene: TRBV24-1; D gene: TRBD2; J gene: TRBJ2-1; clone size: few; CDR3 DNA: TGTGCCACCCGCCCTGGGGGGGGAGAGCAGTTCTTC; CDR3 protein: CATRPGGGEQFF
V gene: TRBV28; D gene: NA; J gene: TRBJ2-7; clone size: NA; CDR3 DNA: TGTGCCAGCAGTCAAGCAGGGGCAGGTGAGCAGTACTTC; CDR3 protein: CASSQAGAGEQYF
V gene: TRBV20-1; D gene: NA; J gene: TRBJ2-2; clone size: few; CDR3 DNA: TGCAGTGCTAGGGGCGGGTCCCCGAGGACCGGGGAGCTGTTTTTT; CDR3 protein: CSARGGSPRTGELFF
V gene: TRBV12-3/TRBV12-4; D gene: NA; J gene: TRBJ1-2; clone size: many; CDR3 DNA: TGTGCCAGCAGCCTCCCCGGAGGGGGCTATGGCTACACCTTC; CDR3 protein: CASSLPGGGYGYTF
V gene: TRBV10-3; D gene: TRBD2; J gene: TRBJ2-7; clone size: NA; CDR3 DNA: TGTGCCATCAGCGCATCTAGCGGGAGGGCAATTTCCTACGAGCAGTACTTC; CDR3 protein: CAISASSGRAISYEQYF
V gene: TRBV7-2; D gene: TRBD1; J gene: TRBJ1-1; clone size: NA; CDR3 DNA: TGTGCCAGCAGCGCCTTTGGACAGGGGGCGTCTGAAGCTTTCTTT; CDR3 protein: CASSAFGQGASEAFF
V gene: TRBV7-2; D gene: TRBD2; J gene: TRBJ2-5; clone size: NA; CDR3 DNA: TGTGCCAGCAGCTTCCAGCGGGGGGGCCGGGAGACCCAGTACTTC; CDR3 protein: CASSFQRGGRETQYF
V gene: TRBV5-1; D gene: TRBD1; J gene: TRBJ2-7; clone size: many; CDR3 DNA: TGCGCCAGCCGCAGGACAGGGGCGGCCTACGAGCAGTACTTC; CDR3 protein: CASRRTGAAYEQYF